This TCR beta chain was recorded in a study of blood T cell repertoires in COVID-19. Study-level background: Acute-phase and convalescent COVID-19 samples originated in the United States, Italy and Spain.

Profiled with immunoSEQ multiplex PCR; TCRdb holds only in-frame clones, not every one. The repertoire holds about 220,000 clones, with 82% as singletons. Looked up from germline, CDR1 is SEHNR and CDR2 is FQNEAQ (reference sequence). Trimming cost V 7 bases and J 0 bases; bases outside gene matches: 7. There are 15 residues in the CDR3. Participants were aged roughly 18 to 90 years, lived in some 23 US areas, and enrolled virtually. The TCR originated in a woman aged 55-69 years who had recovered from COVID-19. The sequencing sample was made of PBMCs or T cells enriched from blood (not recorded which). The genes are TRBV7-9 and TRBJ1-1; 8 bases agree with TRBD1. For the CDR3, the DNA is TGTGCCAGCACTGGACAGGGATCTATGAACACTGAAGCTTTCTTT. Protein product: CASTGQGSMNTEAFF.